The 9 T cell receptor beta chains below come from one sample, sequenced in a study of cytotoxic CD8 clonotypes in ibrutinib-treated CLL. Using immunoSEQ multiplex PCR, the repertoire was profiled, and TCRdb retains in-frame clones only, with some absent. The profile shows more than 200,000 clones, under 75% of them singletons. The starting material was PBMCs, obtained after 24 months of ibrutinib treatment. The receptors were sampled from a human donor with chronic lymphocytic leukemia.

The V call is TRBV19, the J call TRBJ2-1, with D unclear. Trimming left V 5 bases short and J 4 bases short, with 9 bases between. The CDR3 contains 13 residues. Per germline, CDR1 LNHDA and CDR2 SQIVND (reference sequence). CDR3 sequence reads: CASSPRAYNEQFF. In DNA form, the CDR3 reads TGTGCCAGTAGTCCCCGGGCGTACAATGAGCAGTTCTTC.

This chain links TRBV27 with TRBJ2-1, with D unclear. Trimming left V 4 bases short and J 0 bases short, with 13 bases between. CDR3 length: 16 residues. Germline V CDR1 and CDR2: MNHEY, SMNVEV (reference sequence). For the CDR3, the DNA is TGTGCCAGCAGTTCCGACTTATATACCTCCTACAATGAGCAGTTCTTC. Translating gives CASSSDLYTSYNEQFF.

CDR3 region: CASVGGDDYEQYF. DNA for the CDR3: TGTGCTAGTGTGGGCGGGGACGACTACGAGCAGTACTTC. This sequence joins TRBV28 and TRBJ2-7; D perhaps matches TRBD2 (6 bases). The CDR3 loop spans 13 amino acids. Germline-derived CDR1 and CDR2 are MDHEN and SYDVKM.

The V and J genes are TRBV30 and TRBJ2-1; 13 bases align to TRBD2. With V trimmed by 5 bases and J by 5 bases, 3 bases remained unmatched. This CDR3 spans 14 amino acids. Germline V gene lookup returns CDR1 GTSNPN and CDR2 SVGIG (reference sequence). The CDR3: CAWGTSGIDNEQFF. The CDR3 coding sequence is TGTGCCTGGGGGACTAGCGGGATAGACAATGAGCAGTTCTTC. The complete variable domain, with remaining parts taken from reference TRBV30 and TRBJ2-1, reads SQTIHQWPATLVQPVGSPLSLECTVEGTSNPNLYWYRQAAGRGLQLLFYSVGIGQISSEVPQNLSASRPQDRQFILSSKKLLLSDSGFYLCAWGTSGIDNEQFFGPGTRLTVL.

The V gene is TRBV4-3, the J gene TRBJ1-5, with a weak D call TRBD1 (6 bases). V was trimmed by 3 bases and J by 5 bases, leaving 14 bases between them. Germline V gene sequence: CDR1 LGHNA, CDR2 YSLEER. CDR3 length: 15 residues. This CDR3 is CASSQTGIGDQPQHF. CDR3 DNA: TGCGCCAGCAGCCAGACAGGCATCGGGGATCAGCCCCAGCATTTT.

J is TRBJ2-1 and V is TRBV19, with 7 bases fitting TRBD1. The CDR3 runs to 15 residues. Unmatched junction bases numbered 5, after V lost 3 bases and J lost 3 bases. CDR1 is LNHDA and CDR2 is SQIVND in the germline V gene (reference sequence). The CDR3 loop is CASSISGQYYNEQFF. Here the CDR3 DNA reads TGTGCCAGTAGTATCTCGGGACAGTACTACAATGAGCAGTTCTTC.

The genes are TRBV4-3 and TRBJ2-5; D is undetermined. In germline, CDR1 is LGHNA, CDR2 YSLEER. The germline V and J ends were trimmed by 8 bases and 1 base, with 11 bases remaining between them. This CDR3 contains 13 residues. CDR3 sequence (DNA): TGCGCCAGCGCGCAGGTGCTCCAAGAGACCCAGTACTTC. It codes for CASAQVLQETQYF.

This clone showed up just a few times. The chain has TRBV19 and TRBJ2-3; 8 bases are shared with TRBD1. This CDR3 region has 16 residues. Germline values: CDR1 LNHDA, CDR2 SQIVND (reference sequence). After removal of 4 bases from V and 4 bases from J, the junction contained 10 bases not matched to a gene. CDR3 protein: CASSNLETGAADTQYF. CDR3 coding DNA: TGTGCCAGTAGTAACCTTGAGACAGGGGCGGCAGATACGCAGTATTTT.

This clone was observed a single time. V usage is TRBV28 and J usage is TRBJ1-4; 7 bases fit TRBD1. V gave up 4 bases and J gave up 8 bases; unmatched junction bases: 13. CDR3 length: 16 residues. CDR1 is MDHEN and CDR2 is SYDVKM in the germline V gene. This CDR3 reads CASSSLEGRGREKLFF. The CDR3 region has the DNA TGTGCCAGCAGTTCGTTGGAAGGCAGGGGGAGGGAAAAACTGTTTTTT.